This T cell receptor (beta chain) was observed in a study of cytomegalovirus exposure and HLA in healthy donors. Study overall: Earlier findings included some 100 million unique TCR beta sequences obtained from some 180 million T cells. Whole-study results and caveats: The study put 150 or so TCR beta chains on its list as cytomegalovirus-associated. An observed cluster of highly shared sequence variants was recorded as a likely sequencing artifact.

Points on this clone: Its antigen is unidentified.

CDR1 and CDR2 from the germline V gene are MNHEY and SMNVEV (reference sequence). The length of the CDR3 is 15 residues. Trimming removed 4 bases from V and 4 bases from J; junction bases left unmatched: 7. A multiplex PCR was run with 60 Vbeta primers and 13 Jbeta primers. Profiling relied on immunoSEQ multiplex PCR, and the TCRdb table lists in-frame clones only, not all of them. The sample lists a few hundred thousand clones; almost 85% were seen once. Despite likely unrecorded immune exposures, the donors were nominally healthy at the time of sampling. Sequencing input: PBMCs. This TCR was recovered from a woman aged 40 to 50 in good health and CMV-seropositive. The gene calls are TRBV27 and TRBJ2-7; the match to TRBD2 covers 10 bases. The CDR3 DNA sequence: TGTGCCAGCAGTTATTCCCTTAGCGGGAGGTACGAGCAGTACTTC. Residues: CASSYSLSGRYEQYF.